Below are 22 T cell receptor beta chains sequenced from a single sample in a study of lung T cells in sarcoidosis with Löfgren's syndrome. TCRdb recomputed calls from the reads with MiXCR, one row per CDR3 protein. This sample yields about 19,000 distinct CDR3 sequences, of which roughly 23% are seen a single time; roughly 0.7% belongs to the top ten. The specimen sequenced was CD4+ T cells from bronchoalveolar lavage. The origin of the receptors is a human donor with sarcoidosis (Löfgren's syndrome or another form), or a control subject (not recorded which).

About this clonotype itself: It may be a read error: a sequence one base away is much more abundant. This chain uses TRBV7-9 with TRBJ2-1; 7 bases line up with TRBD1. This CDR3 has 14 residues. Germline V gene lookup returns CDR1 SEHNR and CDR2 FQNEAQ (reference sequence). CDR3 nucleotide sequence: TGTGCCAGCAGCTGGGGACAGTTTTACAATGAGCGGTTCTTC. It specifies CASSWGQFYNERFF.

This clonotype showed up many times. The genes are TRBV4-3 and TRBJ2-3, with TRBD2 identical over 7 bases. V lost 3 bases to trimming and J lost 1 base; unmatched junction nucleotides: 19. Germline assignment: CDR1 LGHNA and CDR2 YSLEER. The CDR3 length is 20 residues. CDR3 protein: CASSQNTAGLFRSGTDTQYF. In DNA, the CDR3 is TGCGCCAGCAGCCAGAACACCGCGGGACTATTCCGTTCGGGCACAGATACGCAGTATTTT.

This clonotype is termed medium-sized. The chain links TRBV25-1 to TRBJ1-1, with a tentative D call TRBD1 (5 bases). CDR1 is MGHDK and CDR2 is SYGVNS in the germline V gene. Trimming left V 8 bases short and J 6 bases short, with 13 bases between. The CDR3 has 12 amino acids. For the CDR3, the DNA is TGTGCCAGCGGTCCCAGGGTCCCTGAAGCTTTCTTT. This sequence encodes CASGPRVPEAFF.

This clonotype was seen more than once but under ten times. This may stem from a read error, because a much larger clone lies one nucleotide away. The CDR3 DNA is TGTGCCAGCGCCAGACAGAGAGGAGGTGAAGCTTTCTTT. This translates into CASARQRGGEAFF. V usage is TRBV6-6 and J usage is TRBJ1-1; D may be TRBD1 (5 bases). The V end was cut by 8 bases, the J end by 7 bases, with 17 bases between. CDR3 length: 13 residues. CDR1 and CDR2 (germline): MNHNY, SVGAGI (reference sequence).

Note on this clonotype: A much larger clone is a single base away; this may be a read error. The gene calls are TRBV4-2 and TRBJ2-1, with 8 bases that match TRBD2. The CDR3 is 16 amino acids. CDR1 is LGHNA and CDR2 is YNFKEQ in the germline V gene. J gave up 9 bases and V 5 bases, and 15 bases lay outside the gene matches. In DNA form, the CDR3 reads TGTGCCAGCAGCTACAACGCCCGGGAGGGCCCTGGTGAGCAGTTCTTC. This sequence encodes CASSYNAREGPGEQFF.

This clonotype has a count of ten or more. The J gene is TRBJ2-3, the V gene TRBV7-3; 10 bases are a match to TRBD2. Germline trimming cut 2 bases from V and 5 bases from J; bases unmatched to any gene: 10. The CDR3 covers 17 residues. Per germline, CDR1 SGHTA and CDR2 FQGTGA. For the CDR3, the DNA is TGTGCCAGCAGCTTAGCAGCGGGAGGGCCAATGATAGATACGCAGTATTTT. Its protein product is CASSLAAGGPMIDTQYF.

The chain combines TRBV5-4 with TRBJ1-1; D is unresolved. V was pared by 0 bases and J by 7 bases, with 16 bases between. Germline assignment: CDR1 SGHNT and CDR2 YYREEE (reference sequence). The CDR3 runs to 15 residues. CDR3 loop: CASSLAAGSVFEAFF. DNA of the CDR3: TGTGCCAGCAGCTTGGCCGCAGGTTCCGTATTTGAAGCTTTCTTT. Full variable domain (missing parts from reference TRBV5-4 and TRBJ1-1): ETGVTQSPTHLIKTRGQQVTLRCSSQSGHNTVSWYQQALGQGPQFIFQYYREEENGRGNFPPRFSGLQFPNYSSELNVNALELDDSALYLCASSLAAGSVFEAFFGQGTRLTVV.

This clonotype has at least ten counts. V gene TRBV28 combines with J gene TRBJ1-5; possible D gene TRBD1, 5 bases. The CDR3 length is 12 residues. V was shortened by 7 bases and J by 6 bases, with 10 bases between the two germline ends. Germline V CDR1 and CDR2: MDHEN, SYDVKM. CDR3 sequence: CASTRDVQPQHF. DNA for the CDR3: TGTGCCAGCACCCGGGACGTTCAGCCCCAGCATTTT.

This clonotype occurred a few times. This chain links TRBV29-1 with TRBJ1-1; D unresolved. Germline CDR1 SQVTM, CDR2 ANQGSEA. The CDR3 has 10 amino acids. V was cut by 5 bases and J by 1 base, with 2 bases left in between. The DNA for the CDR3 is TGCAGCGTTAGGAACACTGAAGCTTTCTTT. This encodes CSVRNTEAFF.

By proportion, this clonotype is medium-sized (0.01 to 0.1%). This rearrangement joins TRBV27 to TRBJ1-1; D gene uncertain. CDR1 is MNHEY, CDR2 SMNVEV, per germline (reference sequence). Trimming stripped 3 bases from V and 1 base from J, with 15 bases between. There are 16 residues in the CDR3. CDR3 loop: CASSFGRGSENTEAFF. The CDR3 nucleotides read TGTGCCAGCAGTTTTGGCCGGGGTAGTGAGAACACTGAAGCTTTCTTT.

This rearrangement joins TRBV12-3 or TRBV12-4 to TRBJ1-2; 7 bases map to TRBD1. The V gene end was trimmed by 0 bases and the J gene end by 5 bases; junction bases not matched to a gene: 6. The CDR3 contains 15 residues. CDR3 coding DNA: TGTGCCAGCAGTTTAGCCGGGACAGCTCCTTATGGCTACACCTTC. As protein: CASSLAGTAPYGYTF.

Within the sample, this clonotype is medium-sized. The rearrangement uses TRBV25-1 and TRBJ1-1, with D perhaps matching TRBD1 (6 bases). This CDR3 is 15 amino acids long. Germline V gives CDR1 MGHDK, CDR2 SYGVNS. The V end was cut by 1 base, the J end by 4 bases, with 13 bases between. DNA of the CDR3: TGTGCCAGCAGTGAATGGGCAGGGGCGGGCACTGAAGCTTTCTTT. Residues: CASSEWAGAGTEAFF.

This clonotype was seen repeatedly, ten times or more. V and J are TRBV20-1 and TRBJ1-2; D is ambiguous. The CDR3 sequence is 18 residues long. From germline, CDR1 is DFQATT and CDR2 SNEGSKA (reference sequence). V was cut by 2 bases and J by 7 bases, with 29 bases left in between. The CDR3 coding sequence is TGCAGTGCTAGAAGTTTTAATCCATACCAACTTCTACAAACTGGCTACACCTTC. Protein product: CSARSFNPYQLLQTGYTF.

This clonotype was observed at least ten times. This chain uses TRBV5-1 with TRBJ1-3; D is undetermined. V lost 5 bases to trimming and J lost 4 bases, with 10 bases between them. Germline V gene lookup returns CDR1 SGHRS and CDR2 YFSETQ. The length of the CDR3 is 13 residues. The CDR3 sequence is CASRPDGGNTIYF. DNA for the CDR3: TGCGCCAGCAGGCCCGACGGCGGAAACACCATATATTTT.

There are many counts of this clonotype. V gene TRBV20-1 combines with J gene TRBJ1-2; D is unclear. CDR1 is DFQATT and CDR2 is SNEGSKA in the germline V gene (reference sequence). The CDR3 has 14 residues. The germline V and J ends were trimmed by 0 bases and 0 bases, with 8 bases remaining between them. CDR3 sequence reads: CSARDYKANYGYTF. As DNA, the CDR3 is TGCAGTGCTAGAGATTATAAGGCTAACTATGGCTACACCTTC.

This clonotype was detected a few times. V gene TRBV6-1 combines with J gene TRBJ2-3, with 9 bases aligning to TRBD1. V shed 5 bases and J 5 bases; nucleotides not matched to a gene: 8. This CDR3 has 15 residues. CDR1 and CDR2 (germline): MNHNS, SASEGT. DNA for the CDR3: TGTGCCAGCAGTTGCGTGGGACAGGGTCAAGATACGCAGTATTTT. Protein sequence: CASSCVGQGQDTQYF.

CDR3 in DNA: TGTGCCAGCAGCTCCGGACTACCTTTCGATACGCAGTATTTT. Residues: CASSSGLPFDTQYF. V and J are TRBV7-2 and TRBJ2-3, with D maybe TRBD2 (6 bases). This CDR3 is 14 amino acids long. The V gene's germline CDR1 is SGHTA and CDR2 FQGNSA. V shed 4 bases and J shed 6 bases, with 14 bases lying between them.

Note on this clonotype: This sequence may be a read error, since a much larger clone differs from it by one base. The V and J genes are TRBV10-3 and TRBJ2-1, with a weak D call TRBD2 (5 bases). This CDR3 comprises 12 residues. Looked up from germline, CDR1 is ENHRY and CDR2 is SYGVKD. CDR3 amino acids: CATTDFYNEQLF. The CDR3 bases are TGTGCCACTACGGACTTCTACAATGAGCAGCTCTTC.

The rearrangement links TRBV19 to TRBJ2-3; D is perhaps TRBD1 (6 bases). The germline V gene encodes CDR1 LNHDA and CDR2 SQIVND (reference sequence). V lost 5 bases and J lost 2, with 8 bases in between. The CDR3 consists of 13 residues. The chain's CDR3 is CASSGDNTDTQYF. CDR3 bases: TGTGCCAGTAGTGGGGACAACACAGATACGCAGTATTTT. Full variable domain (missing parts from reference TRBV19 and TRBJ2-3): DGGITQSPKYLFRKEGQNVTLSCEQNLNHDAMYWYRQDPGQGLRLIYYSQIVNDFQKGDIAEGYSVSREKKESFPLTVTSAQKNPTAFYLCASSGDNTDTQYFGPGTRLTVL.

This clonotype was counted ten times or more. The rearrangement joins TRBV12-3 or TRBV12-4 to TRBJ1-1; D remains unclear. The CDR3 sequence is 11 residues long. The ends were cut back, 5 bases at V and 3 bases at J, with 4 bases in the middle. CDR3 bases: TGTGCCAGCAGTATAGACACTGAAGCTTTCTTT. This gives the protein CASSIDTEAFF.

In its sample, this clonotype was seen many times. V is TRBV4-1 and J is TRBJ1-5, with D uncertain. Trimming left V 1 base short and J 6 bases short, with 4 bases between. This CDR3 is 12 amino acids long. The germline V gene has CDR1 MGHRA and CDR2 YSYEKL. Here the CDR3 reads CASSQGRQPQHF. In DNA, the CDR3 is TGCGCCAGCAGCCAAGGCCGTCAGCCCCAGCATTTT.

This clonotype is medium-sized. The chain combines TRBV7-2 with TRBJ2-3; D gene unclear. Germline assignment: CDR1 SGHTA and CDR2 FQGNSA. Trimming pared 3 bases from V and 6 bases from J, leaving 7 bases between. There are 12 residues in the CDR3. CDR3 protein: CASSLPWDTQYF. The DNA of the CDR3 is TGTGCCAGCAGCTTGCCATGGGATACGCAGTATTTT.